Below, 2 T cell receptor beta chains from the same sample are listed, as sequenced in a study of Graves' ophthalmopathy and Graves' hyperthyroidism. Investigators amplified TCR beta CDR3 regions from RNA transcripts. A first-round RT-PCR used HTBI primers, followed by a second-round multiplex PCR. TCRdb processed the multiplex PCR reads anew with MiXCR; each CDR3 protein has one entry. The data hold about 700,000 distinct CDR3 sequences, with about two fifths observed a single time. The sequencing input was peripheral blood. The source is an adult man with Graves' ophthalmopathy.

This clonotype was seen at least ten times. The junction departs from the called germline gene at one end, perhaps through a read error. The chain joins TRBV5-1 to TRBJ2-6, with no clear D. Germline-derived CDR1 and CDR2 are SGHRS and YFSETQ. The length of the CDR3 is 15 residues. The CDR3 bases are TGTGCCAGCAGCTTAACATTATCTGGGGCCAACGTCCTGACTTTC. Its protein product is CASSLTLSGANVLTF.

Written as DNA, the CDR3 is TGCGCCAGCAGCTTGGCCGTGGGCAACTATGGCTACACCTTC. Its protein product is CASSLAVGNYGYTF. The rearrangement links TRBV5-1 to TRBJ1-2; D gene unclear. The CDR3 extends over 14 amino acids. Germline V gene lookup returns CDR1 SGHRS and CDR2 YFSETQ. Trimming took 0 bases from V and 2 from J, leaving 8 bases between them.